This T cell receptor beta chain came from a study of metastatic and nonmetastatic thyroid tumors. TCRdb re-analyzed the PCR reads through MiXCR. The data show roughly 53,000 clones, with roughly 20% seen just once and 4% held by the top ten. Ahead of thyroid surgery, no patient had received treatment of any kind. About this clone: Sequence at one end of the junction differs from germline and may be a read error.

The sequence was collected from a female donor with papillary thyroid cancer or a benign thyroid nodule (not recorded which). Some clones in this sample may be carry-over from other donors' samples. The source material was blood.

In DNA, the CDR3 is TGCGCCAGCAGCCATCACGATCAGCACCAGCATTTT. Translating it yields CASSHHDQHQHF. The chain joins TRBV4-1 to TRBJ1-5; D is unresolved. CDR3 length equals 12 residues. Germline CDR1 is MGHRA and CDR2 is YSYEKL.